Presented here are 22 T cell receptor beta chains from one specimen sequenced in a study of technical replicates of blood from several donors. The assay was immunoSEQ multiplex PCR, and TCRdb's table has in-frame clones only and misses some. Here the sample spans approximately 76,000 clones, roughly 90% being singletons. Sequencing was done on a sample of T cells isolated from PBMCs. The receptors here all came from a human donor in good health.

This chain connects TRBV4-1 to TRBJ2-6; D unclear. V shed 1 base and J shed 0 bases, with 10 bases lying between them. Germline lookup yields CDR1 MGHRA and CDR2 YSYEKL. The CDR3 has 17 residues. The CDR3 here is CASSQVIGASGANVLTF. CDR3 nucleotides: TGCGCCAGCAGCCAAGTAATAGGAGCCTCTGGGGCCAACGTCCTGACTTTC.

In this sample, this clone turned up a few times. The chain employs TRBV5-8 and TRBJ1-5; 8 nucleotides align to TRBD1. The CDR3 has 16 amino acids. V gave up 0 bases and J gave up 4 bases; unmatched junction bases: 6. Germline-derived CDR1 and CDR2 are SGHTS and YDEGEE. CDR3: CASSLVGTGQNQPQHF. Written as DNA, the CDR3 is TGTGCCAGCAGCTTGGTCGGGACAGGCCAGAATCAGCCCCAGCATTTT.

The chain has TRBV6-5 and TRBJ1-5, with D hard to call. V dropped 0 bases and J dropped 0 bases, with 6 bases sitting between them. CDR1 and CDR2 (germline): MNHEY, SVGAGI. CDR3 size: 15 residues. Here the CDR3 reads CASSYSTNSNQPQHF. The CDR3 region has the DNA TGTGCCAGCAGTTACTCGACAAATAGCAATCAGCCCCAGCATTTT.

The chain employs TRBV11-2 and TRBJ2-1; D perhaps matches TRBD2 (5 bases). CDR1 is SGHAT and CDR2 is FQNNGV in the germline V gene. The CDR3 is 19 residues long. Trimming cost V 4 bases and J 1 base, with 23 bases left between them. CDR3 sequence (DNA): TGTGCCAGCAGCTGGTCATACGGGCGGGTCACCTCTTCCTACAATGAGCAGTTCTTC. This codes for CASSWSYGRVTSSYNEQFF.

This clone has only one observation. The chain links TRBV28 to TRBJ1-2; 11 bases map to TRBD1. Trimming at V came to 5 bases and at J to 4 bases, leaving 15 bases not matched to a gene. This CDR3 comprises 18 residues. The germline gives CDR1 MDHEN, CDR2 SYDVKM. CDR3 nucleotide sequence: TGTGCCAGCAGTCCGACGCTGGGGGACAGGGGGGTTGGCTATGGCTACACCTTC. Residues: CASSPTLGDRGVGYGYTF.

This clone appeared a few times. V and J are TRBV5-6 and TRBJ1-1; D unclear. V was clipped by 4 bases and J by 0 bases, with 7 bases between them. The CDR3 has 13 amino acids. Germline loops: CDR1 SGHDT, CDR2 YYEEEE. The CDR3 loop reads CASSLRMNTEAFF. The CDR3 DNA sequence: TGTGCCAGCAGCCTACGTATGAACACTGAAGCTTTCTTT. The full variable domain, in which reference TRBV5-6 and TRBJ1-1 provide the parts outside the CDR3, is DAGVTQSPTHLIKTRGQQVTLRCSPKSGHDTVSWYQQALGQGPQFIFQYYEEEERQRGNFPDRFSGHQFPNYSSELNVNALLLGDSALYLCASSLRMNTEAFFGQGTRLTVV.

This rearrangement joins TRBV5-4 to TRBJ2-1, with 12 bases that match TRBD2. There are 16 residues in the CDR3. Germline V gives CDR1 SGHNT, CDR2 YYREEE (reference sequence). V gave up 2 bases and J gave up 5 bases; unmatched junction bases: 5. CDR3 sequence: CASSFGTSGLNNEQFF. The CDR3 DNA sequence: TGTGCCAGCAGCTTTGGGACTAGCGGGCTCAACAATGAGCAGTTCTTC.

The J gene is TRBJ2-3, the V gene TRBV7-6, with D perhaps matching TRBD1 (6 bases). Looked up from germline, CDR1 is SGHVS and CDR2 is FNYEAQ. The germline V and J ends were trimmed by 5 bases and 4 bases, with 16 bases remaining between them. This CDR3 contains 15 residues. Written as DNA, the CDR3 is TGTGCCAGCAGCCGCAACAGGGTTTTGTCAGATACGCAGTATTTT. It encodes CASSRNRVLSDTQYF.

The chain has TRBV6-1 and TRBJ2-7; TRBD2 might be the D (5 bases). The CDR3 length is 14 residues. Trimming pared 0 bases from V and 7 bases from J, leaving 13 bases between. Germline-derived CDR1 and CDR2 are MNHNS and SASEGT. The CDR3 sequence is CASSEAGVLVEQYF. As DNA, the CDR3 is TGTGCCAGCAGTGAAGCCGGGGTTCTCGTAGAGCAGTACTTC.

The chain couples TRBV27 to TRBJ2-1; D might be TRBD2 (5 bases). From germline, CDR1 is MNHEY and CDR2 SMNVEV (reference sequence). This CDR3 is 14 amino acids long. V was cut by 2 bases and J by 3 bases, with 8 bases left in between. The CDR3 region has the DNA TGTGCCAGCAGTTTAAATGACTACTACAATGAGCAGTTCTTC. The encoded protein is CASSLNDYYNEQFF.

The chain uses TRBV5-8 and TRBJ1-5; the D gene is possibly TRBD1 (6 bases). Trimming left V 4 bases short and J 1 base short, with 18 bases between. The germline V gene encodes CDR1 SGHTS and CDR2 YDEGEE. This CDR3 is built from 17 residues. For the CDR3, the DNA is TGTGCCAGCAGCCTAGGACAGCTTTCATTGAGCAATCAGCCCCAGCATTTT. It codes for CASSLGQLSLSNQPQHF. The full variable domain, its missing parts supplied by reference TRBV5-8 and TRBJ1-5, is EAGVTQSPTHLIKTRGQQATLRCSPISGHTSVYWYQQALGLGLQFLLWYDEGEERNRGNFPPRFSGRQFPNYSSELNVNALELEDSALYLCASSLGQLSLSNQPQHFGDGTRLSIL.

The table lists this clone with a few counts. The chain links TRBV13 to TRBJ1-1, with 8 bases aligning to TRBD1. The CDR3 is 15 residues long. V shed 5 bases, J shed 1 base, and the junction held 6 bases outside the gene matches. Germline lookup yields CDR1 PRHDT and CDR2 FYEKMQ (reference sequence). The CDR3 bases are TGTGCCAGCAGCCGGGACAGGCTCCAGAACACTGAAGCTTTCTTT. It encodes CASSRDRLQNTEAFF.

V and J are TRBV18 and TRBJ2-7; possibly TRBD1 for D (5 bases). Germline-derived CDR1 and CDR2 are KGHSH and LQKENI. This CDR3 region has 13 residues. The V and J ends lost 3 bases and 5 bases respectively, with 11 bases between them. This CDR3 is CASSPSPGNEQYF. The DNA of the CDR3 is TGTGCCAGCTCACCCTCCCCAGGGAACGAGCAGTACTTC.

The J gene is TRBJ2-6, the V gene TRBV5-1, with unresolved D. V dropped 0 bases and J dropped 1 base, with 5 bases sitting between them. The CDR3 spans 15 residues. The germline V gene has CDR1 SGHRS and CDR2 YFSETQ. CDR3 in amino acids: CASSLGSSGANVLTF. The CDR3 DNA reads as TGCGCCAGCAGCTTGGGTTCATCTGGGGCCAACGTCCTGACTTTC.

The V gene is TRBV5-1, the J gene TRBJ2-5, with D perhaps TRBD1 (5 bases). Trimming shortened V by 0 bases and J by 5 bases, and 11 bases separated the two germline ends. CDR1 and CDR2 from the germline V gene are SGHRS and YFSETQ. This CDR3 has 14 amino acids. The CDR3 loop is CASSLGRVRETQYF. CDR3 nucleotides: TGCGCCAGCAGCTTGGGCAGGGTCAGGGAGACCCAGTACTTC.

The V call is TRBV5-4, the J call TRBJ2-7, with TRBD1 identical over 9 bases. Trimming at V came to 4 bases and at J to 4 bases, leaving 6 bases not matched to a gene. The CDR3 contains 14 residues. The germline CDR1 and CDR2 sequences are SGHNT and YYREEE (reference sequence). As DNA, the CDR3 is TGTGCCAGCAGCCCGGGACAGGGTGAATACGAGCAGTACTTC. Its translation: CASSPGQGEYEQYF.

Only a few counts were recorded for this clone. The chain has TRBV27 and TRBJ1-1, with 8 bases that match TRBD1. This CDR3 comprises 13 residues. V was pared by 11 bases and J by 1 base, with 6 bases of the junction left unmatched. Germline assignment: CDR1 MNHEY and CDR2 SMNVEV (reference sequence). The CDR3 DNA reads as TGTGCCGCTAGACAGGGGAGGAACACTGAAGCTTTCTTT. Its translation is CAARQGRNTEAFF.

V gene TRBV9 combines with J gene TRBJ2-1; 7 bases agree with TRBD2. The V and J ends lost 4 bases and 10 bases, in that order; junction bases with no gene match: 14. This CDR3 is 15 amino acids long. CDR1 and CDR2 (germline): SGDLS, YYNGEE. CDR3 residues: CASSSAGGNAEEQFF. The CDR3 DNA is TGTGCCAGCAGCTCCGCCGGGGGGAACGCAGAAGAGCAGTTCTTC.

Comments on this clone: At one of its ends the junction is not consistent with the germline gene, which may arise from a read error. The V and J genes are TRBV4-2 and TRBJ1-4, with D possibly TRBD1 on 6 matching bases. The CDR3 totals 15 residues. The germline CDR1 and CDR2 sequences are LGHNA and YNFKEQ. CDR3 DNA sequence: TGTGCCAGCAGCCAAGAAGTCGTCCAGGGGAATTTTCGGATTTTT. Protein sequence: CASSQEVVQGNFRIF.

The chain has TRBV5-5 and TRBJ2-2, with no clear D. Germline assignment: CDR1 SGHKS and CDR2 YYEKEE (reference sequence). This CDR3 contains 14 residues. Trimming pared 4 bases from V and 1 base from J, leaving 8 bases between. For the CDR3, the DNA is TGTGCCAGCAGCGTGGCAGGGAACACCGGGGAGCTGTTTTTT. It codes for CASSVAGNTGELFF.

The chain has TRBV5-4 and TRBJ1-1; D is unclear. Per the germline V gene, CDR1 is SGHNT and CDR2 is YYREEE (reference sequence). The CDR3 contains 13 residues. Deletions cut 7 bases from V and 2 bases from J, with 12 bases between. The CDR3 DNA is TGTGCCAGCGCCGCAGACTTAAACACTGAAGCTTTCTTT. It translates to CASAADLNTEAFF.

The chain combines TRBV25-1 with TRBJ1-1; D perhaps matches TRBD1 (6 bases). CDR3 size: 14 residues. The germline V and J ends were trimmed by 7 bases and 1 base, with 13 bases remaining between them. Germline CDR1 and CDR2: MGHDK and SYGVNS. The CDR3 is CASTTDRPNTEAFF. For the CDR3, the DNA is TGTGCCAGCACCACGGACAGACCGAACACTGAAGCTTTCTTT. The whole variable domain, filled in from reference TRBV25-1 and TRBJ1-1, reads EADIYQTPRYLVIGTGKKITLECSQTMGHDKMYWYQQDPGMELHLIHYSYGVNSTEKGDLSSESTVSRIRTEHFPLTLESARPSHTSQYLCASTTDRPNTEAFFGQGTRLTVV.